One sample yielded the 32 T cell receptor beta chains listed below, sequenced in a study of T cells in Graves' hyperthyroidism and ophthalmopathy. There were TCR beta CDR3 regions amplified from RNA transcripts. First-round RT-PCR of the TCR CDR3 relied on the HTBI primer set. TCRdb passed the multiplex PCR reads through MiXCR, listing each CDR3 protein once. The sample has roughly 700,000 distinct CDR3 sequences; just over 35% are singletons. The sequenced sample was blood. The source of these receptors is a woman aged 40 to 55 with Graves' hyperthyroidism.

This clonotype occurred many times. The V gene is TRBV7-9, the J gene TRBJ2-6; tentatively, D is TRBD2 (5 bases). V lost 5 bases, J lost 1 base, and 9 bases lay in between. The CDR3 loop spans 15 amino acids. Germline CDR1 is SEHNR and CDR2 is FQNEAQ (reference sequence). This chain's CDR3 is CASSPGNSGANVLTF. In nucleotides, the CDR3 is TGTGCCAGCAGCCCGGGGAATTCTGGGGCCAACGTCCTGACTTTC.

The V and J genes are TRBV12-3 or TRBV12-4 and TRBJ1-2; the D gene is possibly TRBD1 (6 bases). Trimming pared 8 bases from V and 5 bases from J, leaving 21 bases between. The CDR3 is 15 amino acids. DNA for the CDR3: TGTGCCAGCTCACCCTCCGGACAGATACTGTATGGCTACACCTTC. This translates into CASSPSGQILYGYTF.

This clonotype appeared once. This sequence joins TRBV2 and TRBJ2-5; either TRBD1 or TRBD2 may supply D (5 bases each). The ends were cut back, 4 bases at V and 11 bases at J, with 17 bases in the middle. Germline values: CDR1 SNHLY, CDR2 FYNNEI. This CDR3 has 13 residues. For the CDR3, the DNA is TGTGCCAGCAGTGGGGACGGTGAGAATGAGCAGTACTTC. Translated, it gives CASSGDGENEQYF.

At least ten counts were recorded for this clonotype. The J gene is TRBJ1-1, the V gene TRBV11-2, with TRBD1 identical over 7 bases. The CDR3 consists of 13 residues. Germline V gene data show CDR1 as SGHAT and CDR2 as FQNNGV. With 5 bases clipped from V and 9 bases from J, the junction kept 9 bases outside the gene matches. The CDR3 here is CASSPWDRRQAFF. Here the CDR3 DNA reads TGTGCCAGCAGCCCATGGGACAGACGGCAAGCTTTCTTT.

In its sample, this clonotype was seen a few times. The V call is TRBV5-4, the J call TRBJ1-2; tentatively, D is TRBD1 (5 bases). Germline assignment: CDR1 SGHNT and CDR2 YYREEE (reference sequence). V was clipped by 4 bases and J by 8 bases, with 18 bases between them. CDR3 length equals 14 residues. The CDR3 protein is CASSQPGGGRGYTF. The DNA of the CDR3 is TGTGCCAGCAGCCAACCTGGGGGAGGGCGCGGCTACACCTTC.

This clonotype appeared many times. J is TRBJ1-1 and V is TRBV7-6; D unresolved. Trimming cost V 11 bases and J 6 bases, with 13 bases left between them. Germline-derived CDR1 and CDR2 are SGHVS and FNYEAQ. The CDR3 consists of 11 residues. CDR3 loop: CASGSNSEAFF. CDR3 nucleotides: TGTGCCTCGGGGAGCAACTCTGAAGCTTTCTTT.

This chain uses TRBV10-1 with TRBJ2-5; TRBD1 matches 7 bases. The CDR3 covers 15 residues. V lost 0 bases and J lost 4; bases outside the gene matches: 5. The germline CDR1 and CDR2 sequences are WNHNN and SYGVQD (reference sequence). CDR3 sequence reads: CASSESAGGGETQYF. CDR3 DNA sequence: TGCGCCAGCAGTGAGTCGGCAGGGGGTGGAGAGACCCAGTACTTC.

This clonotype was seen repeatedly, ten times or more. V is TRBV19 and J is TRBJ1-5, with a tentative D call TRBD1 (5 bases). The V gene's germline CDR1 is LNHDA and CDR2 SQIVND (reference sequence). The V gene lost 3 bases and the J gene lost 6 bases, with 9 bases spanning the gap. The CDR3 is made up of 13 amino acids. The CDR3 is CASSIQGAQPQHF. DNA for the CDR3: TGTGCCAGTAGTATTCAGGGAGCTCAGCCCCAGCATTTT.

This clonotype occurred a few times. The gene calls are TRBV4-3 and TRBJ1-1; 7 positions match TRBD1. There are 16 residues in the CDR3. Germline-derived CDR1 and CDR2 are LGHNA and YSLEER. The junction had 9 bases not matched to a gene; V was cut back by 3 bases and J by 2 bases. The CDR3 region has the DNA TGCGCCAGCAGCCAGGATAAGGGGACAGTTAACACTGAAGCTTTCTTT. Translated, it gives CASSQDKGTVNTEAFF.

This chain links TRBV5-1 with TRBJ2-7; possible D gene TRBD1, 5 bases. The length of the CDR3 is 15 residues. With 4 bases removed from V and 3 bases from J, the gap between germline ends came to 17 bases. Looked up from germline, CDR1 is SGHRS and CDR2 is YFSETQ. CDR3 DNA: TGCGCCAGCAGCCAGAGCAAACTTCAGGGCTACGAGCAGTACTTC. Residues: CASSQSKLQGYEQYF.

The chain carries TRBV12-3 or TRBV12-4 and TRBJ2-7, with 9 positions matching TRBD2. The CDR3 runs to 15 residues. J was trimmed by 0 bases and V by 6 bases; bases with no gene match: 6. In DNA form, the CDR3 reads TGTGCCAGCAGGTACCAGCGGGGGGACTCCTACGAGCAGTACTTC. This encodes CASRYQRGDSYEQYF.

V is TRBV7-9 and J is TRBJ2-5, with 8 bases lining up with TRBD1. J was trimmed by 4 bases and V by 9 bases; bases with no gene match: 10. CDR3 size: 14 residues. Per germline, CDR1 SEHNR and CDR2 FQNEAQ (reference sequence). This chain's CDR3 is CASIQGGNGETQYF. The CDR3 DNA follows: TGTGCCAGTATACAGGGGGGCAACGGAGAGACCCAGTACTTC.

CDR3 loop: CASSLGFTGTNEKLFF. CDR3 in DNA: TGTGCCAGCAGCTTAGGATTCACCGGAACTAATGAAAAACTGTTTTTT. The chain carries TRBV7-2 and TRBJ1-4; D unresolved. Germline loops: CDR1 SGHTA, CDR2 FQGNSA. V lost 1 base, J lost 1 base, and 10 bases lay in between. The CDR3 covers 16 residues.

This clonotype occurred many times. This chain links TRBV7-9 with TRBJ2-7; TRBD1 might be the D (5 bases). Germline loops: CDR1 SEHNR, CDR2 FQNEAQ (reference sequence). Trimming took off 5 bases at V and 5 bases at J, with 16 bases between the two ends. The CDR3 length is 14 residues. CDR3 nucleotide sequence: TGTGCCAGCAGCCTGATGACAGAGGACAACGAGCAGTACTTC. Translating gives CASSLMTEDNEQYF.

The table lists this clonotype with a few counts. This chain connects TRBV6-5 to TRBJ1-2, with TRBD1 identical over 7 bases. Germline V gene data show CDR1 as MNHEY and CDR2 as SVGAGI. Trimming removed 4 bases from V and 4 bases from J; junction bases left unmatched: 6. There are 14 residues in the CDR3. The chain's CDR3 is CASSSAGGIYGYTF. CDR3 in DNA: TGTGCCAGCAGTTCGGCAGGGGGGATCTATGGCTACACCTTC.

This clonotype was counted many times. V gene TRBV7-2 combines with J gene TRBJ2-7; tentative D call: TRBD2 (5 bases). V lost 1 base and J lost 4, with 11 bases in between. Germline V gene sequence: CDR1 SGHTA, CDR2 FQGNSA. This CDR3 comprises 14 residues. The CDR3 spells CASSLGTEVYEQYF. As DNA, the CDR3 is TGTGCCAGCAGCTTAGGTACGGAGGTTTACGAGCAGTACTTC.

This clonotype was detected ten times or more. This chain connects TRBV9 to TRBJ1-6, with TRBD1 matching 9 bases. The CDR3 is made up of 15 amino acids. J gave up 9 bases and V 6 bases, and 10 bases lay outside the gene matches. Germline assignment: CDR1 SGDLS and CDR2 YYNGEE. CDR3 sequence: CASNRGQGKGSPLHF. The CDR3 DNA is TGTGCCAGCAACAGGGGACAGGGAAAGGGTTCACCCCTCCACTTT.

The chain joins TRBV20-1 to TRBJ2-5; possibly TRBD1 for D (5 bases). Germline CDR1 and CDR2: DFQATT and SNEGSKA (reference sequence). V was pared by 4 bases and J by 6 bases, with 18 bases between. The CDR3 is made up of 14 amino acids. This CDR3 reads CSAMGLVGKQTQYF. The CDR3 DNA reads TGCAGTGCTATGGGGCTGGTAGGCAAACAGACCCAGTACTTC.

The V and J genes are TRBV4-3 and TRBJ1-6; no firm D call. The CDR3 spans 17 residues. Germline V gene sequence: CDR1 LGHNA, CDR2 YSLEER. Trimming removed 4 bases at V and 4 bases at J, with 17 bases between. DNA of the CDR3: TGCGCCAGCAGCCCCTCGAACGGGCGATATTATAATTCACCCCTCCACTTT. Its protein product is CASSPSNGRYYNSPLHF.

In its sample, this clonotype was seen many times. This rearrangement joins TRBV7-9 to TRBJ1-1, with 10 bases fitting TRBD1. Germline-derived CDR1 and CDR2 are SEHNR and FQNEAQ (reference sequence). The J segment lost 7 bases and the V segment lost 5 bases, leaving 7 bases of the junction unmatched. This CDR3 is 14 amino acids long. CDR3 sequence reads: CASSPTDRGNEAFF. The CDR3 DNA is TGTGCCAGCAGCCCGACGGACAGGGGGAATGAAGCTTTCTTT.

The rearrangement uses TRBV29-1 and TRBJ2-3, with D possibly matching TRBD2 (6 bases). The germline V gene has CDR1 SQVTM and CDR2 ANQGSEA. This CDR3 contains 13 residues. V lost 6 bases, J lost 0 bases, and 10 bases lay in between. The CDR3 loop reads CSVAGPSTDTQYF. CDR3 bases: TGCAGCGTAGCGGGCCCCAGCACAGATACGCAGTATTTT.

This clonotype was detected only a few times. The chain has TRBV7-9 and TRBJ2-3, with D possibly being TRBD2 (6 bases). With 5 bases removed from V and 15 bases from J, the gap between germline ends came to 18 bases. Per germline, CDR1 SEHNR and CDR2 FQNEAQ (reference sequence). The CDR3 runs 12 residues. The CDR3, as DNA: TGTGCCAGCAGCAGCAACGGGACTCCACTCTATTTT. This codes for CASSSNGTPLYF.

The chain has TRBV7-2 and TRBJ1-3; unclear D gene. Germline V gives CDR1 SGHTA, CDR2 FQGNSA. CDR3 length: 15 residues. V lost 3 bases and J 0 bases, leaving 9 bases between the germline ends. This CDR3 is CASSLTELSGNTIYF. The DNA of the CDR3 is TGTGCCAGCAGCTTGACCGAGCTCTCTGGAAACACCATATATTTT.

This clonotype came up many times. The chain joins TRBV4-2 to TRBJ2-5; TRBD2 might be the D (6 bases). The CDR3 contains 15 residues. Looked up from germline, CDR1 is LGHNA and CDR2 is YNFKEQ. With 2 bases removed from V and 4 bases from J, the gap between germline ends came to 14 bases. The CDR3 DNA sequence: TGTGCCAGCAGCCAACTGGACGGGGGATCAGAGACCCAGTACTTC. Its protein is CASSQLDGGSETQYF.

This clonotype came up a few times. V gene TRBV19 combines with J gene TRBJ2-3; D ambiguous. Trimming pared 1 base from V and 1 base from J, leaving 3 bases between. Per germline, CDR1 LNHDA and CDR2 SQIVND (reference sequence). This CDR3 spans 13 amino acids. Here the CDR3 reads CASSIGGTDTQYF. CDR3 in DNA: TGTGCCAGTAGTATAGGTGGCACAGATACGCAGTATTTT. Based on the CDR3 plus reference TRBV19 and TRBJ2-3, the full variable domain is DGGITQSPKYLFRKEGQNVTLSCEQNLNHDAMYWYRQDPGQGLRLIYYSQIVNDFQKGDIAEGYSVSREKKESFPLTVTSAQKNPTAFYLCASSIGGTDTQYFGPGTRLTVL.

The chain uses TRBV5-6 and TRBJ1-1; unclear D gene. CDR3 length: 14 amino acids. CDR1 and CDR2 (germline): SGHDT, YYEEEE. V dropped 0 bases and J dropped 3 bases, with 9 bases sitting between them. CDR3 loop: CASSLDPGYTEAFF. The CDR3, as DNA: TGTGCCAGCAGCTTGGATCCCGGGTACACTGAAGCTTTCTTT. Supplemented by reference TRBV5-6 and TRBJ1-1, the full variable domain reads DAGVTQSPTHLIKTRGQQVTLRCSPKSGHDTVSWYQQALGQGPQFIFQYYEEEERQRGNFPDRFSGHQFPNYSSELNVNALLLGDSALYLCASSLDPGYTEAFFGQGTRLTVV.

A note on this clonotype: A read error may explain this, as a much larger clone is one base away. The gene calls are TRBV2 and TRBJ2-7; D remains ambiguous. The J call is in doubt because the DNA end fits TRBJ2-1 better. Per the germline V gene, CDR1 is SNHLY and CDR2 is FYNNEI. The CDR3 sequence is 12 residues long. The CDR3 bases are TGTGCCAGCGGTGGGAACTCCTACGAGCAGTTCTTC. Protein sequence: CASGGNSYEQFF.

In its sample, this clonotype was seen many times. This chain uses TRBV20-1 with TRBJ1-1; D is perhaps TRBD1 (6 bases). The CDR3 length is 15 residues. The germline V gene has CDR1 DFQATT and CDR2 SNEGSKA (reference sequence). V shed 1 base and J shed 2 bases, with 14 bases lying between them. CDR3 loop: CSARGEGVPNTEAFF. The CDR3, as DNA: TGCAGTGCTAGAGGAGAGGGGGTCCCTAACACTGAAGCTTTCTTT.

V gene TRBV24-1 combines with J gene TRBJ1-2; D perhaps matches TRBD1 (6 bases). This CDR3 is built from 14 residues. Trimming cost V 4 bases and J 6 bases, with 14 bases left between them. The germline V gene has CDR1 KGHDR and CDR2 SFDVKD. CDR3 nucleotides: TGTGCCACCAGTGACTACAGGGCTTTACATGGCTACACCTTC. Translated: CATSDYRALHGYTF.

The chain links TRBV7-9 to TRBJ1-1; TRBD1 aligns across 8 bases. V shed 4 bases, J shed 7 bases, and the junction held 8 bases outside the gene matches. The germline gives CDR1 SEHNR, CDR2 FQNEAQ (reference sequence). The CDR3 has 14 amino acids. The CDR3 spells CASSSPGQAHEAFF. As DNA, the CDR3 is TGTGCCAGCAGCTCCCCGGGACAGGCCCATGAAGCTTTCTTT.

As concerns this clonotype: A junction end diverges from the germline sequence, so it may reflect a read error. The CDR3 DNA reads TGTGCTAGCAGTTTTAGTGGGCCCACAGATACGCAGTATTTT. Its protein product is CASSFSGPTDTQYF. The chain has TRBV7-7 and TRBJ2-3; D is ambiguous. This CDR3 contains 14 residues. Per the germline V gene, CDR1 is SSHAT and CDR2 is FNYEAQ (reference sequence).

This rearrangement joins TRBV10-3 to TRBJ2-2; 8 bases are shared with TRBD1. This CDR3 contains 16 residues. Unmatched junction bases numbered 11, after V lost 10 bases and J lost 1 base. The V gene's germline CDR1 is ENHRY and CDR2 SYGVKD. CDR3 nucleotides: TGTGCCAGCAGCCAGATTGACAGGGGGAACACCGGGGAGCTGTTTTTT. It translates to CASSQIDRGNTGELFF.